This is a list of T cell receptor beta chains from one sample in a study of graft-versus-host responses after intestinal transplantation. Sequencing was performed with immunoSEQ multiplex PCR; in TCRdb, only in-frame clones are kept and a portion is missing. The profile shows some 31,000 clones, around 90% of them singletons. The specimen comprised PBMCs, sampled around 430 days after intestinal transplantation. Receptors were obtained from a human patient who received an intestinal transplant, so some T cells may come from the graft donor. Both conserved end residues are part of each CDR3. D genes are given only for firm matches. Size is omitted from some rows. Given values are once, few, many or a class for expanded clones.

d_call	clone_size	v_call	j_call	cdr3_nt	cdr3_aa
.	.	TRBV28	TRBJ2-3	TGTGCCAGCAGTTTTGAGTTTGGGAGCGCGGAAGATACGCAGTATTTT	CASSFEFGSAEDTQYF
.	medium-sized	TRBV5-6	TRBJ1-5	TGTGCCAGCAGCTTGTGGGGTAGCGGCTATAGCAATCAGCCCCAGCATTTT	CASSLWGSGYSNQPQHF
TRBD2	once	TRBV19	TRBJ2-7	TGTGCCAGTAGTTATAGCGGGGAGAGCTCCTACGAGCAGTACTTC	CASSYSGESSYEQYF
TRBD1	.	TRBV4-1	TRBJ2-7	TGCGCCAGCAGCCAAGGACAGGGCCCAAACTACGAGCAGTACTTC	CASSQGQGPNYEQYF
.	.	TRBV28	TRBJ1-1	TGTGCCAGCAGTTTAAAGGAGGGAATCACTGAAGCTTTCTTT	CASSLKEGITEAFF
TRBD2	.	TRBV5-8	TRBJ2-1	TGTGCCAGCACTCGTGAGCGGGGGGAACGCAATGAGCAGTTCTTC	CASTRERGERNEQFF
TRBD1	.	TRBV4-1	TRBJ1-1	TGCGCCAGCAGCCAACCGGGACAGGGGTTGGCGAACACTGAAGCTTTCTTT	CASSQPGQGLANTEAFF
TRBD1	.	TRBV5-1	TRBJ2-1	TGCGCCAGCAGCTTGGTACAGGGGGACAATGAGCAGTTCTTC	CASSLVQGDNEQFF
TRBD2	.	TRBV14	TRBJ2-5	TGTGCCAGCAGCCAAGATCCTAGCGGGGGAGAGACCCAGTACTTC	CASSQDPSGGETQYF
.	once	TRBV30	TRBJ1-5	TGTGCCTGGAGCGGTGAGACGGACGCTGGCAATCAGCCCCAGCATTTT	CAWSGETDAGNQPQHF
TRBD1	.	TRBV6-1	TRBJ2-2	TGTGCCAGCCGGACAGGGGGCACCGGGGAGCTGTTTTTT	CASRTGGTGELFF
.	once	TRBV5-1	TRBJ1-1	TGCGCCAGCAACCCGGGGGAAGCTTTCTTT	CASNPGEAFF
TRBD2	.	TRBV19	TRBJ2-1	TGTGCCAGTAGTACAAGACTAGCGGGGTCTTACAATGAGCAGTTCTTC	CASSTRLAGSYNEQFF
.	.	TRBV2	TRBJ1-5	TGTGCCAGCGGTGGCCGGAATAGCAATCAGCCCCAGCATTTT	CASGGRNSNQPQHF
.	.	TRBV9	TRBJ2-1	TGTGCCAGCAGCGTAGAAAGCTTAGGAACCAATGAGCAGTTCTTC	CASSVESLGTNEQFF
TRBD1	.	TRBV14	TRBJ2-1	TGTGCCAGCAGCCTCCTACCCCAGGGGGCAGTCCCGGGGAATGAGCAGTTCTTC	CASSLLPQGAVPGNEQFF
TRBD2	.	TRBV19	TRBJ2-1	TGTGCCAGTAGCCCGACTAGCGGGAGCTCCTACAATGAGCAGTTCTTC	CASSPTSGSSYNEQFF
.	.	TRBV7-9	TRBJ1-5	TGTGCCAGCAGCTTAGGTGTGGACAATCAGCCCCAGCATTTT	CASSLGVDNQPQHF
.	.	TRBV11-1	TRBJ1-1	TGTGCCAGCAGCCCGTCGGGTCATAACACTGAAGCTTTCTTT	CASSPSGHNTEAFF